Ten or more counts support the clone carrying this T cell receptor beta chain. Antigen specificity is unknown. Relative to the germline gene, one junction end is altered; a read error may explain this. Germline V gives CDR1 SNHLY, CDR2 FYNNEI. There are 11 residues in the CDR3. The data belong to a study of CD8+CD57+ T cells in acquired aplastic anemia. Study background: Sorted CD4+ and CD8+ cells gave an average of about 3 ug of DNA.

Study results and limitations: Patients and controls shared 25 to 30 CD8+ CDR3 sequences, which appeared highly expressed in patients and within their immunodominant clones. For CD8+ Simpson's diversity, patients and controls showed no significant difference.

Researchers used genomic DNA as the template to profile TCR beta VDJ and CDR3. Each CDR3 protein is one row after TCRdb ran MiXCR on the reads. This table has around 140,000 distinct CDR3 sequences, 35% to 50% appearing once. The receptor's source is a human donor in good health, serving as a control. The chain links TRBV2 to TRBJ1-1; no clear D gene. Sequenced material: sorted CD4+, CD8+, or CD8+CD57+ T cells (not recorded which) from PBMCs. The CDR3 bases are TGTGCCAGCAGAATTCACACAGAAGCTTTCTTT. Translating it yields CASRIHTEAFF.